This T cell receptor (beta chain) was captured by sequencing in a study of cytomegalovirus exposure and HLA in healthy donors. Primers included in the PCR were 60 Vbeta and 13 Jbeta primers. Generated by immunoSEQ multiplex PCR, the TCRdb table keeps only in-frame clones and is missing some. Found here are nearly 200,000 clones; the top ten clones hold almost 0.75%. The sample comprised PBMCs. The sequence was obtained from a boy aged 5-17 years in good health and CMV-seronegative.

Written as DNA, the CDR3 is TGTGCCATCAGTGAGTCGACTCTTGACGCGAACACCGGGGAGCTGTTTTTT. Its protein is CAISESTLDANTGELFF. This rearrangement joins TRBV10-3 to TRBJ2-2, with no clear D. Germline V lookup: CDR1 ENHRY, CDR2 SYGVKD. This CDR3 comprises 17 residues. Trimming left V 0 bases short and J 0 bases short, with 11 bases between.